A selection of T cell receptor beta chains follows, all from one sample in a study of T-cell memory formation after mild COVID-19. MiXCR, run by TCRdb on the 5' RACE reads, gives a single entry per CDR3 protein. The sample holds roughly 200,000 distinct CDR3 sequences, 18% seen once. Sequencing was performed on PBMCs or a T cell subset sorted from them (not recorded which). The receptors shown here come from an adult woman who had mild COVID-19 (a few samples of this study predate the infection). Cell type and time point are not known. The CDR3 runs from the conserved cysteine through the conserved F or W. The D gene is left open where the match is weak. The listing skips clone size in some rows; elsewhere it reads once, few, many or a size class.

V gene	CDR3 length	clone size	J gene	D gene	CDR3 DNA	CDR3 protein
TRBV20-1	14	NA	TRBJ1-6	TRBD1	TGCAGTGCTAGAGATAGGGACAGGTGGGCACCCCTCCACTTT	CSARDRDRWAPLHF
TRBV5-1	14	NA	TRBJ2-3	TRBD1	TGCGCCAGCAGCAAGGACAGGGAGACAGATACGCAGTATTTT	CASSKDRETDTQYF
TRBV4-2	11	NA	TRBJ2-5	NA	TGTGCCAGCAGCCAAGTAGGGACCCAGTACTTC	CASSQVGTQYF
TRBV12-3/TRBV12-4	11	many	TRBJ1-2	NA	TGTGCCAGCACCTTCGGGGGGTACTACACCTTC	CASTFGGYYTF
TRBV12-3/TRBV12-4	18	NA	TRBJ2-6	TRBD1	TGTGCCAGCAGTTTAACACAGGGGGCCTTGCTTGGGGCCAACGTCCTGACTTTC	CASSLTQGALLGANVLTF
TRBV11-2	13	NA	TRBJ1-1	NA	TGTGCCAGCAGCTTAGGCCTAACGGCTGAAGCTTTCTTT	CASSLGLTAEAFF
TRBV7-9	15	NA	TRBJ1-6	NA	TGTGCCAGCAGCTTATTGGACGGAGATAATTCACCCCTCCACTTT	CASSLLDGDNSPLHF
TRBV2	16	NA	TRBJ2-5	NA	TGTGCCAGCAGTGGGGGACGTGGGTCCCGGGTGGAGACCCAGTACTTC	CASSGGRGSRVETQYF
TRBV2	14	NA	TRBJ2-3	NA	TGTGCCAGCAGCGGACAGACCAAATTCAATACGCAGTATTTT	CASSGQTKFNTQYF
TRBV4-1	15	NA	TRBJ2-1	TRBD1	TGCGCCAGCAGCCACACCGGGACAGGGGTCAATGAGCAGTTCTTC	CASSHTGTGVNEQFF
TRBV10-3	11	few	TRBJ2-3	NA	TGTGCCACGACGGGCACAGATACGCAGTATTTT	CATTGTDTQYF
TRBV12-3/TRBV12-4	12	NA	TRBJ1-3	NA	TGTGCCAGCAGATTCGAGGGAAACACCATATATTTT	CASRFEGNTIYF
TRBV18	16	few	TRBJ2-7	TRBD2	TGTGCCAGCTCTCCGTCGGTAGCGGGGGGTGACTACGAGCAGTACTTC	CASSPSVAGGDYEQYF
TRBV27	14	NA	TRBJ1-1	NA	TGTGCCAGCAGTTTATGGCAGATGAACACTGAAGCTTTCTTT	CASSLWQMNTEAFF
TRBV20-1	14	many	TRBJ2-1	NA	TGCAGTGCGACTCCGGGACTGAACTACAATGAGCAGTTCTTC	CSATPGLNYNEQFF
TRBV30	14	NA	TRBJ1-1	NA	TGTGCCTGGACCCCGATGGCCGAGAACACTGAAGCTTTCTTT	CAWTPMAENTEAFF